This T cell receptor beta chain was sequenced during a study of T-cell reconstitution after alpha-beta-depleted transplantation in children (dated by TCRdb to between 2015 and 2016). Notes on the research overall: Using TCR repertoire profiling, the study quantitatively followed how T-cell immune reconstitution unfolded in children after TCRalphabeta/CD19-depleted allogeneic hematopoietic cell transplantation. The investigation overall reported the following: Over subsequent months, a decline in hyperexpanded clone frequencies was noted, and after one year, T-cell counts and TCRbeta diversity were mostly ascribed to newly produced T cells. In some patients, the high TCRbeta diversity seen at day 60 was put down to recipient T cells and intrathymic progenitors that had survived conditioning. The apparently early recovery of alphabetaT-cell counts about two months after transplant reportedly depended on only several hundred rapidly expanded clones that came from non-depleted graft cells.

Including the terminal cysteine and phenylalanine, the CDR3 comprises 16 residues. Only the CDR3 DNA is retained, 48 bases long and in frame from the first base. The germline V gene sets CDR1 to MNHNS and CDR2 to SASEGT. At the junction V is shortened by 1 base and J by 4 bases; bases outside the gene matches: 1. Interpreted using the paper, the time point label stands for: day 60 (about 2 months) after transplantation. The treatment or condition tag for this specimen amounts to: allogeneic hematopoietic cell transplantation with graft depleted of TCRalphabeta T cells and CD19 B cells. TCRalphabeta/CD19-depleted allogeneic hematopoietic cell grafts were given to the transplant recipients, all of whom were children. Libraries came from PCR. Instrument on record: Illumina HiSeq 2500. TCR libraries were prepared with molecular barcoding, using unique molecular identifiers to normalize TCRbeta repertoire quantification. The raw public data were reprocessed by TCRdb itself: fastp quality trimming at Q25, MiXCR clonotype calling, in-frame beta chains only. Identical CDR3 proteins give one entry, which carries the most common genes and DNA. Here the sample has about 50,000 distinct CDR3 sequences; under 6.5% occur a single time. Around 31% of the sample rests with the top ten.

A few counts support this clonotype. Its antigen remains undetermined. One base away there is no much larger clone; base qualities are not given. Sequenced material: PBMCs, mostly from graft donor cells, taken 60 days after TCRalphabeta/CD19-depleted stem cell transplant. The sequence links TRBV6-1 to TRBJ2-1; 13 bases in the junction line up with TRBD2. The receptor was derived from a female patient aged 2-10 years who had a stem cell transplant for aplastic anemia, so the T cells may come from the graft donor. The CDR3 region: CASSEGGLAGYNEQFF. The sequence in DNA is TGTGCCAGCAGTGAAGGGGGACTAGCGGGATACAATGAGCAGTTCTTC.